This T cell receptor (beta chain) was observed in a study of T-cell memory formation after mild COVID-19. Germline V gene data show CDR1 as SGHTA and CDR2 as FQGTGA. Trimming stripped 5 bases from V and 0 bases from J, with 21 bases between. The CDR3 has 18 amino acids. This clonotype has at least ten counts. A 5'RACE reaction primed in the constant segment made cDNA libraries of TCR alpha and TCR beta, and these carried sample barcodes and UMIs. TCRdb re-called the 5' RACE reads through MiXCR, storing one row per CDR3 protein. The table includes around 34,000 distinct CDR3 sequences, about 7.7% detected once.

This rearrangement joins TRBV7-3 to TRBJ2-3; D is undetermined. This clonotype was sampled from a man younger than 35 who had mild COVID-19 (a few samples of this study predate the infection). Cell type and time point are not known. Sequencing was done on a sample of PBMCs or a T cell subset sorted from them (not recorded which). The CDR3 DNA follows: TGTGCCAGCAGCCCCCTGACGAGCAGACAAGCTAGCACAGATACGCAGTATTTT. Protein sequence: CASSPLTSRQASTDTQYF.